This TCR beta chain originates from a study of blood T cell repertoires in COVID-19. Study details: The origin of the acute and convalescent COVID-19 samples was the United States, Italy and Spain. Nucleic acid was either cDNA or gDNA, and it came from T cells, B-cell-depleted T cells, or PBMCs.

This clone occurred a few times. Per the original data handling: Nucleated cell number was recorded as an estimate derived from reference gene primer amplification. Libraries were prepared by immunoSEQ multiplex PCR; TCRdb keeps only in-frame clonotypes and omits some of them. V and J calls and clone size are those listed in that table; D and trimming were worked out from the DNA. The repertoire holds some 95,000 clones, around three quarters seen once, with approximately 8.9% in the top ten. V was trimmed by 4 bases and J by 4 bases, leaving 9 bases between them. CDR3 length equals 13 residues. Germline CDR1 reads SGHRS; CDR2 reads YFSETQ.

Sequencing was carried out using peripheral blood. This TCR was recovered from a man aged 45-65 years who had recovered from COVID-19. The V call is TRBV5-1, the J call TRBJ2-1; D is uncertain. The CDR3 loop is CASSITDYNEQFF. The CDR3 region has the DNA TGCGCCAGCAGCATTACAGATTACAATGAGCAGTTCTTC. Full variable domain (missing parts from reference TRBV5-1 and TRBJ2-1): KAGVTQTPRYLIKTRGQQVTLSCSPISGHRSVSWYQQTPGQGLQFLFEYFSETQRNKGNFPGRFSGRQFSNSRSEMNVSTLELGDSALYLCASSITDYNEQFFGPGTRLTVL.